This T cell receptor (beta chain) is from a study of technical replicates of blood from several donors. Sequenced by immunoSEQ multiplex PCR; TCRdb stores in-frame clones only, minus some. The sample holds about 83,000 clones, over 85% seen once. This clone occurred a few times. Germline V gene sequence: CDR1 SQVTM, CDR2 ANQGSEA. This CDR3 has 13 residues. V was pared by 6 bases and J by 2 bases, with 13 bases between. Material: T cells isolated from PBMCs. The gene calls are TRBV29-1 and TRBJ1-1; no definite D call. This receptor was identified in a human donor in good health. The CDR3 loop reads CSVSEGRNTEAFF. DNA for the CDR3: TGCAGCGTCTCCGAGGGCAGAAACACTGAAGCTTTCTTT.